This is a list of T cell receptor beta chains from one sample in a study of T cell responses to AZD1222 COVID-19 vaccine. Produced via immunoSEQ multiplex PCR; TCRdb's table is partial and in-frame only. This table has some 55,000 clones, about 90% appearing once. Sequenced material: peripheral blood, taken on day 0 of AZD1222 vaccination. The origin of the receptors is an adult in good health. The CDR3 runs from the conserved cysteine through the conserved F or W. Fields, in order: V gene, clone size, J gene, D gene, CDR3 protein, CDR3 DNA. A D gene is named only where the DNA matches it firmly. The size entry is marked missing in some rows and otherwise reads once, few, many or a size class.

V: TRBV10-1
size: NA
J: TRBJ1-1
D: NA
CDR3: CASSLDAKNTEAFF
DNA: TGCGCCAGCAGTCTAGACGCTAAGAACACTGAAGCTTTCTTT

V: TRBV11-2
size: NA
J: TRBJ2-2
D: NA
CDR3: CASSPLERTGELFF
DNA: TGTGCCAGCAGCCCCTTGGAGCGAACCGGGGAGCTGTTTTTT

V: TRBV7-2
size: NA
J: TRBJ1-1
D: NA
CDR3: CASSFRENTEAFF
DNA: TGTGCCAGCAGCTTCAGGGAGAACACTGAAGCTTTCTTT

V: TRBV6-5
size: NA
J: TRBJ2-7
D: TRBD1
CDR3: CASKDRGLASYEQYF
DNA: TGTGCCAGCAAGGACAGGGGGCTCGCGTCCTACGAGCAGTACTTC

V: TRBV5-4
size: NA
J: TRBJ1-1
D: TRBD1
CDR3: CASSLDSTGGNTEAFF
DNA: TGTGCCAGCAGCTTGGACTCAACAGGGGGAAACACTGAAGCTTTCTTT

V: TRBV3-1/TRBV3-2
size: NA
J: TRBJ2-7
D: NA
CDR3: CASSQSVGGFEQYF
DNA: TGTGCCAGCAGCCAGTCTGTCGGAGGGTTCGAGCAGTACTTC

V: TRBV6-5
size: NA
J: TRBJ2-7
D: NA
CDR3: CASSSRARGSYEQYF
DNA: TGTGCCAGCAGCTCCAGGGCCCGGGGATCCTACGAGCAGTACTTC

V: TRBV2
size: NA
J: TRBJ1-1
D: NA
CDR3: CASSLRQENTEAFF
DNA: TGTGCCAGCAGTCTTAGACAGGAGAACACTGAAGCTTTCTTT

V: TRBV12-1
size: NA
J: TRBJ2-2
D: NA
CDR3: CASTPGGRVRPGELFF
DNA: TGTGCCAGCACCCCCGGGGGACGGGTGAGACCCGGGGAGCTGTTTTTT

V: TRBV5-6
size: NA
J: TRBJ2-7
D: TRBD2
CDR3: CASSSLAGVIYEQYF
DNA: TGTGCCAGCAGCTCCCTAGCGGGAGTTATATACGAGCAGTACTTC

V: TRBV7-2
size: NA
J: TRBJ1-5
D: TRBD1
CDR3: CASSLVWTGDQPQHF
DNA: TGTGCCAGCAGCTTAGTGTGGACAGGAGATCAGCCCCAGCATTTT

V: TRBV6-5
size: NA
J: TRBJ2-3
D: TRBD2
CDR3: CASSMREAVTDTQYF
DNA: TGTGCCAGCAGTATGCGGGAGGCCGTCACAGATACGCAGTATTTT

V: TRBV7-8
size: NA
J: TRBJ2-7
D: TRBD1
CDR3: CASSTGTGQVEQYF
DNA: TGTGCCAGCAGCACCGGGACAGGGCAGGTTGAGCAGTACTTC

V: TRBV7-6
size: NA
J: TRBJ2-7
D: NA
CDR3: CASSLALGSEQYF
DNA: TGTGCCAGCAGCTTAGCGCTAGGGTCCGAGCAGTACTTC

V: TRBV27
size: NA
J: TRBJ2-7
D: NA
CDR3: CASSRDVSSYEQYF
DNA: TGTGCCAGCAGTAGGGACGTGAGCTCCTACGAGCAGTACTTC

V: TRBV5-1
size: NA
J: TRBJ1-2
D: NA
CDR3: CASSLDPGANYGYTF
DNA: TGCGCCAGCAGCTTGGATCCAGGGGCTAACTATGGCTACACCTTC

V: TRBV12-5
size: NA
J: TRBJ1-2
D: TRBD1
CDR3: CASGRTGGEGYTF
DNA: TGTGCTAGTGGCCGGACAGGGGGCGAGGGCTACACCTTC

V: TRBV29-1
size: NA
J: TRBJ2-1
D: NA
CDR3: CSGEINNEQFF
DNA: TGCAGCGGGGAAATAAACAATGAGCAGTTCTTC

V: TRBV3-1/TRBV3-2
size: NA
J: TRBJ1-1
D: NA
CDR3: CASSRRLQGNTEAFF
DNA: TGTGCCAGCAGCCGGCGTTTACAGGGGAACACTGAAGCTTTCTTT

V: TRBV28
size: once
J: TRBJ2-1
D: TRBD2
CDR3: CASSPSGGEQFF
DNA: TGTGCCAGCAGCCCTAGCGGGGGTGAGCAGTTCTTC

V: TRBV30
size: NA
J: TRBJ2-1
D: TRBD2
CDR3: CAWSTRLAGVHYNEQFF
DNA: TGTGCCTGGAGCACTCGGCTAGCGGGAGTTCACTACAATGAGCAGTTCTTC

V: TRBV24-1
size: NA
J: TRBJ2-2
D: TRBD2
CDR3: CATSASQLAPTGELFF
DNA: TGTGCCACCAGTGCATCTCAACTAGCGCCCACCGGGGAGCTGTTTTTT

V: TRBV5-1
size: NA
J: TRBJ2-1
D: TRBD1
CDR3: CASSSGTGPGNEQFF
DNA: TGCGCCAGCAGCTCCGGGACAGGGCCGGGCAATGAGCAGTTCTTC

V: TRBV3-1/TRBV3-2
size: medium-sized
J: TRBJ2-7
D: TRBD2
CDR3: CASSQDWSGTNEQYF
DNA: TGTGCCAGCAGCCAAGATTGGAGCGGGACCAACGAGCAGTACTTC

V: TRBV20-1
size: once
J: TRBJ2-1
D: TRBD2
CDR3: CSASGAGGFSYNEQFF
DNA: TGCAGTGCTAGTGGAGCGGGAGGCTTCTCCTACAATGAGCAGTTCTTC

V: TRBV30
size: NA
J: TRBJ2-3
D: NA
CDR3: CARSVYGRADTQYF
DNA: TGTGCCCGGAGTGTATATGGGAGAGCAGATACGCAGTATTTT

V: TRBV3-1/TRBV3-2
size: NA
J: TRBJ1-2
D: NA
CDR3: CASSQVWGGGGYTF
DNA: TGTGCCAGCAGCCAAGTTTGGGGGGGTGGTGGCTACACCTTC

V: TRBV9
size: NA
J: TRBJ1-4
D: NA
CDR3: CASSVGTASGTNEKLFF
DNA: TGTGCCAGCAGCGTTGGGACGGCTTCAGGGACTAATGAAAAACTGTTTTTT

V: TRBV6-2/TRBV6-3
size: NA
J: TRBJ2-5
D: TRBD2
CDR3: CASSYSRASGSHREETQYF
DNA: TGTGCCAGCAGTTACTCCCGGGCTAGCGGGAGCCATCGGGAAGAGACCCAGTACTTC

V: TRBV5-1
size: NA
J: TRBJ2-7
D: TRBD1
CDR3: CASSRTGGISYEQYF
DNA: TGCGCCAGCAGCAGGACAGGGGGCATTTCCTACGAGCAGTACTTC

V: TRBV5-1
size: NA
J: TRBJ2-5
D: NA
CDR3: CASGDSNEETQYF
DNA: TGCGCCAGCGGTGACAGTAACGAAGAGACCCAGTACTTC

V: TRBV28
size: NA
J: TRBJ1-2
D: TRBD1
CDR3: CASRTGGGGVGYGYTF
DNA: TGTGCCAGCAGAACAGGGGGAGGTGGTGTGGGCTATGGCTACACCTTC

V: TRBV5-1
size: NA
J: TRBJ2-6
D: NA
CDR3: CASTTNRVPKGSGANVLTF
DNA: TGCGCCAGCACCACGAATCGGGTCCCAAAGGGTTCTGGGGCCAACGTCCTGACTTTC

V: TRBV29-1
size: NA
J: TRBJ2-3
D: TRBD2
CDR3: CSVEALAGSTDTQYF
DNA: TGCAGCGTTGAAGCATTAGCGGGAAGCACAGATACGCAGTATTTT

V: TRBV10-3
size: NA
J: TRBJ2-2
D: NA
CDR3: CAISDTGSSPTGELFF
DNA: TGTGCCATCAGTGATACCGGGAGTAGCCCCACCGGGGAGCTGTTTTTT

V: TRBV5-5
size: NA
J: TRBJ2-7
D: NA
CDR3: CASSSRTDAYEQYF
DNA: TGTGCCAGCAGCTCAAGGACAGATGCCTACGAGCAGTACTTC

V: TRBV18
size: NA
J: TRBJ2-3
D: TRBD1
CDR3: CASSRRGQGRTDTQYF
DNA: TGTGCCAGCTCACGACGGGGACAGGGGCGCACAGATACGCAGTATTTT

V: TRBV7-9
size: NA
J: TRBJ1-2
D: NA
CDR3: CASSLFGNYGYTF
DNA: TGTGCCAGCAGCTTGTTTGGGAACTATGGCTACACCTTC

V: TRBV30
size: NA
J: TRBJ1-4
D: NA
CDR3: CAWSVRTSEKLFF
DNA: TGTGCCTGGAGTGTCCGGACAAGTGAAAAACTGTTTTTT

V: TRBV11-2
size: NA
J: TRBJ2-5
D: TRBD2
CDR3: CASSLDPSGQETQYF
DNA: TGTGCCAGCAGCTTAGATCCTAGCGGCCAAGAGACCCAGTACTTC

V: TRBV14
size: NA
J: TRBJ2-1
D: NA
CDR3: CASSWETYNEQFF
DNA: TGTGCCAGCAGCTGGGAAACGTACAATGAGCAGTTCTTC

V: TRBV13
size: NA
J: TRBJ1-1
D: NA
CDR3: CASSLPGVGNTEAFF
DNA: TGTGCCAGCAGCCTCCCGGGAGTAGGGAACACTGAAGCTTTCTTT

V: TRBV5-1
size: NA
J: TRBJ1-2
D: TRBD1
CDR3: CASSRQGLVNYGYTF
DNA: TGCGCCAGCAGCCGACAGGGTTTAGTGAACTATGGCTACACCTTC

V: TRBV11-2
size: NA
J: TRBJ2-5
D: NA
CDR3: CASSLAGGPDQETQYF
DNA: TGTGCCAGCAGCTTAGCGGGCGGACCCGACCAAGAGACCCAGTACTTC